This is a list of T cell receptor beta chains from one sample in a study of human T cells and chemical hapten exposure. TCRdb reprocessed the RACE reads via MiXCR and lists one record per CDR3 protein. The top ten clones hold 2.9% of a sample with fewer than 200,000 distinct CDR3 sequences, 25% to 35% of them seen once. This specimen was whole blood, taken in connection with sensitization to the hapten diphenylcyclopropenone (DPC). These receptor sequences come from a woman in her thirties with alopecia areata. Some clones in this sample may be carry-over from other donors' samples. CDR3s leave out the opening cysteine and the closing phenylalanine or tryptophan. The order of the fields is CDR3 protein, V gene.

cdr3_aa: ASFPGDTGAQY
v_call: TRBV7-8

cdr3_aa: ASSLWSGTTDTQY
v_call: TRBV5-1

cdr3_aa: ASSVGAGASYEQY
v_call: TRBV9

cdr3_aa: ASSMTANAF
v_call: TRBV12-3/TRBV12-4

cdr3_aa: ASSQDKTGGPYEQY
v_call: TRBV3-1

cdr3_aa: ASSVGDRMNTEAF
v_call: TRBV9

cdr3_aa: ASSLGGDSRKLF
v_call: TRBV7-9

cdr3_aa: ASSQVTAGTNYGYT
v_call: TRBV3-1

cdr3_aa: ASTDPTDTQY
v_call: TRBV28

cdr3_aa: ASRDTGFAGELF
v_call: TRBV6-4

cdr3_aa: ASSPQAEQPQH
v_call: TRBV18

cdr3_aa: ASSQGVADTGELF
v_call: TRBV3-1

cdr3_aa: SALDYEQY
v_call: TRBV20-1

cdr3_aa: SVDPRGNSYNEQF
v_call: TRBV29-1

cdr3_aa: ATSDPQGMSTDTQY
v_call: TRBV24-1

cdr3_aa: ASSQDPGSSYEQY
v_call: TRBV4-2

cdr3_aa: ATSRTKVSAQH
v_call: TRBV15

cdr3_aa: SASLAGRFNEQF
v_call: TRBV20-1

cdr3_aa: AISVQGGNTEAF
v_call: TRBV10-3

cdr3_aa: ASSLGQLSGNTIY
v_call: TRBV7-8

cdr3_aa: ASSVLMTGELF
v_call: TRBV9

cdr3_aa: ASREESYNEQF
v_call: TRBV12-3/TRBV12-4

cdr3_aa: ASSLTSGGQETQY
v_call: TRBV5-4

cdr3_aa: ASSSRQGVGQPQH
v_call: TRBV28

cdr3_aa: ASSLNPGQLNTEAF
v_call: TRBV28

cdr3_aa: ASSQTSGSFVGELF
v_call: TRBV3-1

cdr3_aa: ASSLDSSGANVLT
v_call: TRBV7-8

cdr3_aa: ASVGTYEQY
v_call: TRBV6-2/TRBV6-3

cdr3_aa: ASSAVGTGYTEAF
v_call: TRBV5-1

cdr3_aa: AISGQSYEQY
v_call: TRBV10-3

cdr3_aa: ASSQDGRRGTDTQY
v_call: TRBV4-3

cdr3_aa: SVPLVLPSGANVLT
v_call: TRBV29-1

cdr3_aa: ASRAGGIEY
v_call: TRBV12-3/TRBV12-4

cdr3_aa: ASSKVGTAYDSGNTIY
v_call: TRBV5-1